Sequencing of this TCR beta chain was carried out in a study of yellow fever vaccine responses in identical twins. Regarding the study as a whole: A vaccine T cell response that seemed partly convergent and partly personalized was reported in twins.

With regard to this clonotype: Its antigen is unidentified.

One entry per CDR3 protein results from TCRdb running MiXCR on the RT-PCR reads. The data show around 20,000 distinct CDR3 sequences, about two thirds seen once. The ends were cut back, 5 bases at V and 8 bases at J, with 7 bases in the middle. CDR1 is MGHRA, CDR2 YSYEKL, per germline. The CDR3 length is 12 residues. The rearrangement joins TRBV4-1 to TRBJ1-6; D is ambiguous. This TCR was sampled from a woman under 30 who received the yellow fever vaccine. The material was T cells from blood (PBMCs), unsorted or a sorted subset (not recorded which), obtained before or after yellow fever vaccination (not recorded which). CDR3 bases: TGCGCCAGCAGCTACGGACATTCACCCCTCCACTTT. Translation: CASSYGHSPLHF.